This T cell receptor (beta chain) was captured by sequencing in a study of T cells in Graves' hyperthyroidism and ophthalmopathy. Authors of the study amplified TCR beta CDR3 regions from RNA transcripts. In the first-round RT-PCR of the TCR CDR3, the HTBI primer set was used. One entry per CDR3 protein, called by TCRdb with MiXCR from the multiplex PCR reads. The repertoire holds about 300,000 distinct CDR3 sequences, with 25% to 30% as singletons. V gave up 4 bases and J gave up 7 bases, with 13 bases separating them. This CDR3 is 13 amino acids long. Germline lookup yields CDR1 LGHDT and CDR2 YNNKEL (reference sequence).

Sequenced: blood. The chain recombines TRBV3-1 with TRBJ1-1; D is uncertain. This clonotype originated in a man in his forties with Graves' hyperthyroidism that later progressed to Graves' ophthalmopathy. The DNA for the CDR3 is TGTGCCAGCAGCCCCAGGACCGGACGTGAAGCTTTCTTT. It translates to CASSPRTGREAFF.